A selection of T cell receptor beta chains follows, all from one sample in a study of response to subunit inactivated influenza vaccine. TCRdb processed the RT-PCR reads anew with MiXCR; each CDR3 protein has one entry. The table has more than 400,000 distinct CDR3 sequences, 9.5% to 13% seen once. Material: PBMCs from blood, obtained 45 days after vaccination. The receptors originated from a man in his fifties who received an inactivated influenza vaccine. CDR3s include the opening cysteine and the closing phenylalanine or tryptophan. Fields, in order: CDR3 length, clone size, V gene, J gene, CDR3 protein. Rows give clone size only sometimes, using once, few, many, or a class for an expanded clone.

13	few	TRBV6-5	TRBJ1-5	CASSYRVGQPQHF
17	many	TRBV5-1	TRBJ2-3	CASSFRTSGEYTDTQYF
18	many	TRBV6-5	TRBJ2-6	CASSYSVRETTGANVLTF
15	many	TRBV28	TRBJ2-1	CASSFQGSNYNEQFF
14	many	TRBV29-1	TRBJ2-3	CSVGIAGRADTQYF
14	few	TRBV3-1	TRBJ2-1	CASSREGAYNEQFF
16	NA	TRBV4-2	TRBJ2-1	CASSQDQREGTGEQFF
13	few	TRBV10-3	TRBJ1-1	CAISEQVNTEAFF
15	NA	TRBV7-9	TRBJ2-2	CASSLGQGIGGELFF
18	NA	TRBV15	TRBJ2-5	CATSSAGTSGGAGETQYF
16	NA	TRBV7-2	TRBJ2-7	CASSYGPGTGAGEQYF
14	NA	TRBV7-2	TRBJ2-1	CASSPRSWGNEQFF
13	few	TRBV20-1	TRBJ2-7	CSARGGYSYEQYF
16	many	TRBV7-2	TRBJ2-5	CASSSGTSGGYETQYF
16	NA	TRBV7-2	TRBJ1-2	CASSLTPTLGENGYTF
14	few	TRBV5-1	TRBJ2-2	CASSETTNTGELFF
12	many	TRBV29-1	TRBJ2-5	CSVGWKQETQYF
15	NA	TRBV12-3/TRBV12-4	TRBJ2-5	CASSFSPGIEETQYF
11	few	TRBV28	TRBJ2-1	CASSTFHEQFF
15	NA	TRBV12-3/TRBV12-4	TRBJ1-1	CASSAGQGARTEAFF
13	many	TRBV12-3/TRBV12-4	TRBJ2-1	CASSLRRNNEQFF
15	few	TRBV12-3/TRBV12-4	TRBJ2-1	CASSLWSSGSNEQFF
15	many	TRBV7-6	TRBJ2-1	CASSLLWTSGLKQFF
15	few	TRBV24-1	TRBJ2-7	CATSDSASGVYEQYF
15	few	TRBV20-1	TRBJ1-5	CSAGPQPGGNQPQHF
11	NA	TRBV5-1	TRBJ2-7	CASRPFYEQYF
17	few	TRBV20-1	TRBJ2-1	CSAAKTSERLSYNEQFF
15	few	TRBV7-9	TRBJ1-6	CASSLGFSENSPLHF
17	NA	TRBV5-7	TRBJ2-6	CASSYDRGSSGANVLTF
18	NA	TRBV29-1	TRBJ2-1	CSVEGSGRGQLGYNEQFF
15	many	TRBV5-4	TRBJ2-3	CASRPSGTSTDTQYF
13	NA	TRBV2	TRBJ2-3	CASSEDPTDTQYF
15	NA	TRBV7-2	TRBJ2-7	CASSPRTSGSGEQYF
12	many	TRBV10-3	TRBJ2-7	CAISKSPYEQYF
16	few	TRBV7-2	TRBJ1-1	CASSFGARSRFTEAFF
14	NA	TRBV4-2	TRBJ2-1	CASSQVGGEHEQFF
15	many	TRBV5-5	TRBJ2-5	CASSLEHIPRETQYF
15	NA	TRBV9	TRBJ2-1	CASSVEGQGLNEQFF
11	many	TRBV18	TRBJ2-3	CASSPKDTQYF
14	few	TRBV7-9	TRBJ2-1	CASSRGTGEGEQFF
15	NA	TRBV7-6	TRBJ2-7	CASSPPGGTGYEQYF
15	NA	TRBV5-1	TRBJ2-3	CASSSNPGQADTQYF
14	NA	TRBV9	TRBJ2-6	CASNGRAGANVLTF
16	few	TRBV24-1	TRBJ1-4	CATSDPRGTGGEKLFF
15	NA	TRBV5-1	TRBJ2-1	CASSLDTSGGREQFF
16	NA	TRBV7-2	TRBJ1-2	CASSPGQGPINYGYTF
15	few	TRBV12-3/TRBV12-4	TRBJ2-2	CASSLTPENTGELFF
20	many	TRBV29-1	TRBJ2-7	CSVRPDGTGVWGLATNEQYF
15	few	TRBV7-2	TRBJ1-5	CASSLSRRGNQPQHF
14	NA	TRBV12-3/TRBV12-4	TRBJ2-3	CASSPRGESDTQYF
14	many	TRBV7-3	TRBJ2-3	CASSVSGNTDTQYF